A selection of T cell receptor beta chains follows, all from one sample in a study of cytomegalovirus exposure and HLA in healthy donors. The repertoire was sequenced with immunoSEQ multiplex PCR; TCRdb's copy has only in-frame clones and lacks some. The sample lists about 210,000 clones, over 80% occurring once. What was sequenced was PBMCs. Receptors were obtained from a woman aged 50 to 60 in good health and CMV-seropositive. Each CDR3 is given with its conserved first and last residue. The D gene is left open where the match is weak. For some rows the clone size is stated as once, few or many, or as a class when expanded; others skip it.

CDR3	size	D	J	V
CASSYLLDIYGYTF	few	NA	TRBJ1-2	TRBV7-9
CASSESGHSPLHF	NA	NA	TRBJ1-6	TRBV2
CAISPQGARNSPLHF	NA	TRBD1	TRBJ1-6	TRBV10-3
CASKSGTGDEKLFF	few	TRBD1	TRBJ1-4	TRBV5-1
CASSLGGISNQPQHF	NA	NA	TRBJ1-5	TRBV19
CASSLTSGLSYEQYF	once	TRBD2	NA	TRBV7-9
CASSLRQVDTGELFF	once	NA	TRBJ2-2	TRBV5-1
CASSHGQSSYEQYF	NA	NA	TRBJ2-7	TRBV7-8
CASSLGQNYNSPLHF	NA	NA	TRBJ1-6	TRBV5-6
CASSSSGDQPQHF	few	NA	TRBJ1-5	TRBV6-6
CASSDRRGTGVETQYF	NA	NA	TRBJ2-5	TRBV25-1
CSGAGQFTEAFF	NA	TRBD1	TRBJ1-1	TRBV29-1
CASSQEQPTYTEAFF	NA	NA	TRBJ1-1	TRBV4-1
CASSLSYEPGTGIGYTF	NA	TRBD1	TRBJ1-2	TRBV27
CASSQDGQGLGYEQYF	few	NA	TRBJ2-7	TRBV4-1
CASSPGTGSYEQYF	NA	TRBD1	TRBJ2-7	TRBV9
CASSIAWGGSNQPQHF	NA	NA	TRBJ1-5	TRBV19
CASSVLQGAGNEQFF	NA	TRBD1	TRBJ2-1	TRBV5-1
CASSEVQQEKLFF	NA	NA	TRBJ1-4	TRBV6-1
CASSPPRGQGMGQYF	NA	TRBD1	TRBJ2-7	TRBV18
CASSYSSGGANEQFF	NA	TRBD2	TRBJ2-1	TRBV6-5
CASSIAASYEQYF	NA	NA	TRBJ2-7	TRBV19
CASSSDLFEQYF	NA	NA	TRBJ2-7	TRBV7-9
CASPGTGGEGYSPLHF	few	NA	TRBJ1-6	TRBV21-1
CSSSPQYNEQFF	NA	NA	TRBJ2-1	TRBV7-9
CASSSAGQEMYEQYF	NA	TRBD1	TRBJ2-7	TRBV27
CSVTDREEGYTF	NA	TRBD1	TRBJ1-2	TRBV29-1
CASSIWRDHGELFF	once	NA	TRBJ2-2	TRBV19
CASSPGYRYEQYF	NA	NA	TRBJ2-7	TRBV27
CSVSDRSYTEAFF	NA	TRBD1	TRBJ1-1	TRBV29-1
CASSQETGGDEKLFF	NA	TRBD1	TRBJ1-4	TRBV4-1
CASSQERGRNQPQHF	few	NA	TRBJ1-5	TRBV4-1
CASSPPPTGGTEAFF	NA	TRBD1	TRBJ1-1	TRBV6-6
CASSLHKTYNEQFF	NA	NA	TRBJ2-1	TRBV5-1
CATSADRLGPQFF	few	NA	TRBJ2-1	TRBV15
CSSSLNTGELFF	NA	NA	TRBJ2-2	TRBV7-9
CASRGQGANEAFF	NA	TRBD1	TRBJ1-1	TRBV5-1
CASSYGTASGANVLTF	NA	TRBD1	TRBJ2-6	TRBV7-6
CASSSPTAGSQETQYF	NA	NA	TRBJ2-5	TRBV5-4
CASSLRRNYGYTF	NA	NA	TRBJ1-2	TRBV27